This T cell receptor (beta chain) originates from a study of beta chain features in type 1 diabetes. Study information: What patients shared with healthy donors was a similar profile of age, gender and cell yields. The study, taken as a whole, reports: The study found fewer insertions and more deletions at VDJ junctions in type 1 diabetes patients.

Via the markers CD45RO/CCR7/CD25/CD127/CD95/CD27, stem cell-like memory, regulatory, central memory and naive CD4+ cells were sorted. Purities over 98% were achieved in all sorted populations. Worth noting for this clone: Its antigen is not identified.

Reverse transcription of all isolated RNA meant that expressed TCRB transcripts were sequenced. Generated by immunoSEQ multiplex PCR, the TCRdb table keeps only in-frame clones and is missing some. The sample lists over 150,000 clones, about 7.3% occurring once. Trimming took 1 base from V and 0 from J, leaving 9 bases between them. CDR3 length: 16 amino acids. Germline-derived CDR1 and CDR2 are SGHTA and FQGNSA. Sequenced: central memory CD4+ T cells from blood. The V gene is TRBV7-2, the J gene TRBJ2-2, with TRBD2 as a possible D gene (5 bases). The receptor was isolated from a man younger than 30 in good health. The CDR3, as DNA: TGTGCCAGCAGCTTAGATGCGGGTACGAACACCGGGGAGCTGTTTTTT. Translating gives CASSLDAGTNTGELFF.